Each of the 3 T cell receptor beta chains below was sequenced from the same sample in a study of blood T cell repertoires in COVID-19. The assay was immunoSEQ multiplex PCR, and TCRdb's table has in-frame clones only and misses some. The repertoire consists of 450,000 to 500,000 clones, with 70% to 90% occurring once and the leading ten covering about 3.2%. Material: peripheral blood. The receptors originated from a human donor in a cohort sampled during active COVID-19.

V gene TRBV19 combines with J gene TRBJ2-3, with TRBD2 matching 10 bases. This CDR3 is 17 amino acids long. The germline V gene encodes CDR1 LNHDA and CDR2 SQIVND (reference sequence). The V and J ends lost 4 bases and 0 bases, in that order; junction bases with no gene match: 7. This chain's CDR3 is CASSSPRLAGSTDTQYF. CDR3 nucleotides: TGTGCCAGTAGTAGCCCACGACTAGCGGGTAGCACAGATACGCAGTATTTT.

Details on this clone: The same CDR3 arises from other DNA sequences in this sample as well. The chain couples TRBV30 to TRBJ2-5; D ambiguous. This CDR3 has 13 residues. Per the germline V gene, CDR1 is GTSNPN and CDR2 is SVGIG (reference sequence). V was shortened by 0 bases and J by 2 bases, with 7 bases between the two germline ends. The CDR3 loop is CAWSVSLQETQYF. In DNA form, the CDR3 reads TGTGCCTGGAGTGTATCCCTACAAGAGACCCAGTACTTC.

For the CDR3, the DNA is TGTGCCAGCAGCGCCCGTAGCGGGGGGGGTAGGGGTACGCAGTATTTT. This encodes CASSARSGGGRGTQYF. The rearrangement links TRBV7-2 to TRBJ2-3; the match to TRBD2 covers 11 bases. With 5 bases clipped from V and 8 bases from J, the junction kept 12 bases outside the gene matches. Germline CDR1 SGHTA, CDR2 FQGNSA. CDR3 length: 16 amino acids. Supplemented by reference TRBV7-2 and TRBJ2-3, the full variable domain reads GAGVSQSPSNKVTEKGKDVELRCDPISGHTALYWYRQSLGQGLEFLIYFQGNSAPDKSGLPSDRFSAERTGGSVSTLTIQRTQQEDSAVYLCASSARSGGGRGTQYFGPGTRLTVL.